The 16 T cell receptor beta chains in this list originate from one sample, sequenced in a study of T cells and copy number aberrations in small-cell lung cancer. Only in-frame clones appear in the TCRdb table, and some are missing; sequencing was by immunoSEQ multiplex PCR. Of 9,500 to 10,000 clones in the sample, around 79% were seen once. The sample was normal tissue next to the tumor. Receptor source: a man in his sixties with small cell lung cancer.

Of note for this clone: This CDR3 is also generated by other DNA sequences in the sample. The chain employs TRBV30 and TRBJ1-4; a weak D match, TRBD1 (5 bases). This CDR3 spans 15 amino acids. The V end lost 2 bases, the J end lost 3 bases, and 13 bases lay between the germline ends. Germline CDR1 reads GTSNPN; CDR2 reads SVGIG (reference sequence). Here the CDR3 reads CAWSPGTESNEKLFF. CDR3 DNA sequence: TGTGCCTGGAGTCCAGGGACGGAGTCTAATGAAAAACTGTTTTTT.

The chain uses TRBV5-4 and TRBJ2-5; TRBD2 matches at 9 bases. CDR1 and CDR2 (germline): SGHNT, YYREEE (reference sequence). The junction had 9 bases not matched to a gene; V was cut back by 4 bases and J by 2 bases. The CDR3 runs to 16 residues. The CDR3 DNA reads as TGTGCCAGCAGCCCGCCCCCAGCGGGAGGACAAGAGACCCAGTACTTC. Translated: CASSPPPAGGQETQYF.

This clone appeared a few times. The chain combines TRBV7-6 with TRBJ2-2; D is ambiguous. Trimming stripped 1 base from V and 0 bases from J, with 3 bases between. The CDR3 length is 14 residues. Looked up from germline, CDR1 is SGHVS and CDR2 is FNYEAQ. CDR3 sequence reads: CASSLEANTGELFF. The DNA for the CDR3 is TGTGCCAGCAGCTTAGAGGCGAACACCGGGGAGCTGTTTTTT.

The rearrangement joins TRBV2 to TRBJ1-2; TRBD1 matches 9 bases. After removal of 6 bases from V and 6 bases from J, the junction contained 5 bases not matched to a gene. CDR1 is SNHLY and CDR2 is FYNNEI in the germline V gene. This CDR3 region has 13 residues. CDR3 region: CASRLGQGNGYTF. Here the CDR3 DNA reads TGTGCCAGCAGATTGGGACAGGGCAATGGCTACACCTTC.

The V gene is TRBV5-1, the J gene TRBJ2-2; 10 bases are shared with TRBD2. CDR3 size: 15 residues. Germline CDR1 SGHRS, CDR2 YFSETQ. J was trimmed by 3 bases and V by 3 bases; bases with no gene match: 2. CDR3 bases: TGCGCCAGCAGCTGGACTAGCGGTTACACCGGGGAGCTGTTTTTT. Its translation: CASSWTSGYTGELFF.

This clone turned up a few times. V usage is TRBV21-1 and J usage is TRBJ2-7. TRBV21-1 is termed a pseudogene. The CDR3 spans 14 residues. This chain's CDR3 is CASSKVEGPYEQYF. CDR3 bases: TGTGCCAGCAGCAAAGTTGAGGGACCCTACGAGCAGTACTTC.

With respect to this clone: Other nucleotide sequences in the sample specify the same CDR3. The chain combines TRBV5-1 with TRBJ2-2; D not certain. CDR3 length equals 14 residues. Trimming stripped 7 bases from V and 0 bases from J, with 10 bases between. Germline values: CDR1 SGHRS, CDR2 YFSETQ. CDR3 DNA: TGCGCCAGCTCACGGGCCTCGAACACCGGGGAGCTGTTTTTT. Protein sequence: CASSRASNTGELFF.

This clone was picked up a small number of times. The V gene is TRBV7-9, the J gene TRBJ2-6; D gene unclear. Germline CDR1 and CDR2: SEHNR and FQNEAQ (reference sequence). Trimming pared 3 bases from V and 1 base from J, leaving 7 bases between. This CDR3 has 15 residues. CDR3: CASSFEQSGANVLTF. The CDR3 DNA reads as TGTGCCAGCAGCTTTGAACAGTCTGGGGCCAACGTCCTGACTTTC.

The chain carries TRBV13 and TRBJ2-7, with D maybe TRBD2 (6 bases). The CDR3 is 15 amino acids. Germline V lookup: CDR1 PRHDT, CDR2 FYEKMQ (reference sequence). V was clipped by 2 bases and J by 9 bases, with 20 bases between them. DNA of the CDR3: TGTGCCAGCAGCTTACGGGGGTCTCCTGAAAGGGCGCAGTACTTC. Translating gives CASSLRGSPERAQYF.

The chain joins TRBV5-1 to TRBJ2-7; no firm D call. The CDR3 is made up of 15 amino acids. Trimming took off 0 bases at V and 2 bases at J, with 12 bases between the two ends. Germline-derived CDR1 and CDR2 are SGHRS and YFSETQ. CDR3 nucleotide sequence: TGCGCCAGCAGCTTGGGGGGTAACAGTCCCTACGAGCAGTACTTC. It specifies CASSLGGNSPYEQYF.

Only a few counts were recorded for this clone. Here the CDR3 reads CASSVGFLEGGANVLTF. DNA of the CDR3: TGTGCCAGCAGCGTAGGGTTTTTGGAAGGCGGGGCCAACGTCCTGACTTTC. This chain uses TRBV9 with TRBJ2-6; D gene ambiguous. The CDR3 totals 17 residues. Germline CDR1 and CDR2: SGDLS and YYNGEE. V lost 0 bases to trimming and J lost 4 bases, with 14 bases between them.

The chain combines TRBV5-4 with TRBJ2-5; 7 nucleotides line up with TRBD2. Germline V gives CDR1 SGHNT, CDR2 YYREEE (reference sequence). V was pared by 3 bases and J by 5 bases, with 1 base of the junction left unmatched. This CDR3 spans 12 amino acids. The CDR3 region is CASSWGGETQYF. CDR3 DNA sequence: TGTGCCAGCAGCTGGGGAGGGGAGACCCAGTACTTC.

The rearrangement joins TRBV5-1 to TRBJ2-7; 11 bases map to TRBD2. CDR3 length: 14 amino acids. Germline V CDR1 and CDR2: SGHRS, YFSETQ. J gave up 5 bases and V 5 bases, and 6 bases lay outside the gene matches. CDR3 sequence (DNA): TGCGCCAGCAGACCCCTAGCGGGAGGCGACGAGCAGTACTTC. Translating it yields CASRPLAGGDEQYF.

This sequence joins TRBV28 and TRBJ2-3, with a weak D call TRBD1 (6 bases). The CDR3 loop spans 12 amino acids. Germline V gives CDR1 MDHEN, CDR2 SYDVKM. V lost 7 bases to trimming and J lost 10 bases, with 15 bases between them. The CDR3 protein is CASTNPRGPQYF. CDR3 nucleotide sequence: TGTGCCAGCACGAACCCCAGGGGCCCGCAGTATTTT.

The chain combines TRBV2 with TRBJ2-5; 11 bases are a match to TRBD2. The CDR3 has 14 amino acids. The V and J ends lost 1 base and 5 bases, in that order; junction bases with no gene match: 0. Germline CDR1 and CDR2: SNHLY and FYNNEI. CDR3 nucleotides: TGTGCCAGCAGTGAAGGACTAGCGGGGGAGACCCAGTACTTC. Protein sequence: CASSEGLAGETQYF.

The rearrangement joins TRBV20-1 to TRBJ2-7; D is possibly TRBD1 (5 bases). Germline values: CDR1 DFQATT, CDR2 SNEGSKA (reference sequence). The CDR3 has 11 residues. Deletions cut 8 bases from V and 5 bases from J, with 13 bases between. In nucleotides, the CDR3 is TGCAGTATAGTAACAGGAAACGAGCAGTACTTC. Residues: CSIVTGNEQYF.